This T cell receptor beta chain appears in the sequencing data of a study of blood T cell repertoires in COVID-19. Sequenced by immunoSEQ multiplex PCR; TCRdb stores in-frame clones only, minus some. The table records approximately 300,000 clones, 85% to 90% of them present only once. This CDR3 contains 15 residues. Trimming at V came to 4 bases and at J to 8 bases, leaving 10 bases not matched to a gene. Germline V lookup: CDR1 SGHRS, CDR2 YFSETQ. The clonotype was recovered from a woman younger than 30 who had recovered from COVID-19. The V and J genes are TRBV5-1 and TRBJ2-1; 9 bases are a match to TRBD2. The sample taken for sequencing was PBMCs or T cells enriched from blood (not recorded which). As DNA, the CDR3 is TGCGCCAGCAGCCCTACAGCGGGAGGAGGCGATGAGCAGTTCTTC. Its protein product is CASSPTAGGGDEQFF.